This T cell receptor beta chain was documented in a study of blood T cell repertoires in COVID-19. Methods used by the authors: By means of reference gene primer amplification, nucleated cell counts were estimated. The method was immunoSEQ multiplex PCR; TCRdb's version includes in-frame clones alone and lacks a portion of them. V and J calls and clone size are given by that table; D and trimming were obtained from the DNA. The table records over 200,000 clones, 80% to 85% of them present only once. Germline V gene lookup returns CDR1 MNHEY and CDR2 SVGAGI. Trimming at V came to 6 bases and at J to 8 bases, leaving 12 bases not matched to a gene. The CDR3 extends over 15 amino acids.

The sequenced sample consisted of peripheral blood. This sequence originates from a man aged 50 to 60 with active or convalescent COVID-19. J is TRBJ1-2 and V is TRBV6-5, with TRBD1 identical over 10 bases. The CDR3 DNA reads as TGTGCCAGCAGCCCCTCCCGGGACAGGGGAGGCGGCTACACCTTC. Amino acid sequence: CASSPSRDRGGGYTF.